These 21 T cell receptor beta chains share one sample of origin, sequenced in a study of cytomegalovirus exposure and HLA in healthy donors. Vbeta (60) and Jbeta (13) primers were used in the PCR. Data came from immunoSEQ multiplex PCR; TCRdb stores just in-frame clones and leaves some out. The sample includes fewer than 40,000 clones, about four fifths of them seen just once. Sequencing was done on a sample of PBMCs. Every receptor here comes from a woman between 35 and 50 years old in good health and CMV-seronegative.

The V and J genes are TRBV5-1 and TRBJ1-3, with TRBD1 identical over 7 bases. The germline CDR1 and CDR2 sequences are SGHRS and YFSETQ. The V and J ends lost 4 bases and 4 bases, in that order; junction bases with no gene match: 8. The CDR3 loop spans 15 amino acids. The CDR3 nucleotides read TGCGCCAGCAGCCAACTCCCGGGACAGGGAAACACCATATATTTT. Protein: CASSQLPGQGNTIYF.

The chain employs TRBV6-1 and TRBJ2-1; 10 nucleotides line up with TRBD1. V shed 4 bases, J shed 9 bases, and the junction held 15 bases outside the gene matches. The germline V gene has CDR1 MNHNS and CDR2 SASEGT. The CDR3 loop spans 17 amino acids. DNA of the CDR3: TGTGCCAGCAGTGGACCCCCCGGGACAGGGGTGGTAAGTGAGCAGTTCTTC. The encoded protein is CASSGPPGTGVVSEQFF.

This clone has only a few counts. The chain employs TRBV4-2 and TRBJ2-5; TRBD2 aligns across 10 bases. Gene TRBJ2-7 matches the end of the DNA better, so the J call may be wrong. Germline V gene lookup returns CDR1 LGHNA and CDR2 YNFKEQ. CDR3 length: 18 residues. CDR3 DNA sequence: TGTGCCAGCACCCCCTCCCCCACGGGGACTAGCGACTTCTACGAGCAGTACTTC. Its protein product is CASTPSPTGTSDFYEQYF.

This clone is a singleton in its sample. The chain couples TRBV6-5 to TRBJ1-4, with D perhaps matching TRBD1 (6 bases). CDR3 length: 14 residues. Trimming removed 6 bases from V and 8 bases from J, with 16 bases in between. Germline lookup yields CDR1 MNHEY and CDR2 SVGAGI. Written as DNA, the CDR3 is TGTGCCAGCAGGGATACAGGGTGGGAGGAAAAACTGTTTTTT. Translation: CASRDTGWEEKLFF.

The chain employs TRBV6-5 and TRBJ2-5; 8 bases align to TRBD2. This CDR3 has 14 amino acids. With 5 bases clipped from V and 3 bases from J, the junction kept 5 bases outside the gene matches. Germline CDR1 and CDR2: MNHEY and SVGAGI. CDR3: CASSTGLEEETQYF. The CDR3 bases are TGTGCCAGCAGTACGGGACTAGAGGAAGAGACCCAGTACTTC.

The chain combines TRBV4-2 with TRBJ2-5; 12 bases match TRBD2. The CDR3 length is 16 residues. CDR1 and CDR2 (germline): LGHNA, YNFKEQ. Trimming removed 0 bases from V and 7 bases from J; junction bases left unmatched: 6. The chain's CDR3 is CASSQEPSGGAGTQYF. CDR3 nucleotides: TGTGCCAGCAGCCAAGAGCCTAGCGGGGGGGCCGGGACCCAGTACTTC.

This clone was seen a handful of times. The rearrangement joins TRBV2 to TRBJ2-7, with D maybe TRBD2 (6 bases). Germline-derived CDR1 and CDR2 are SNHLY and FYNNEI. With 6 bases removed from V and 3 bases from J, the gap between germline ends came to 15 bases. There are 14 residues in the CDR3. For the CDR3, the DNA is TGTGCCAGCAGGCCCTGGACTACTCTCTACGAGCAGTACGTC. Translation gives CASRPWTTLYEQYV.

J is TRBJ1-2 and V is TRBV6-6; D gene ambiguous. CDR3 length equals 12 residues. The V and J ends lost 7 bases and 9 bases respectively, with 15 bases between them. The germline V gene has CDR1 MNHNY and CDR2 SVGAGI (reference sequence). The CDR3 DNA reads TGTGCCAGCAATAGAGGGCAGTCAAGCTACACCTTC. Translating gives CASNRGQSSYTF.

The chain employs TRBV11-2 and TRBJ2-5; 9 bases line up with TRBD2. This CDR3 contains 16 residues. The trim removed 5 bases at V and 4 bases at J, leaving 11 bases unmatched. Per the germline V gene, CDR1 is SGHAT and CDR2 is FQNNGV. The DNA of the CDR3 is TGTGCCAGCAGCAAAGGCGGCGGGGGGGCCCTAGAGACCCAGTACTTC. Residues: CASSKGGGGALETQYF.

The V gene is TRBV5-1, the J gene TRBJ1-1; D not certain. The CDR3 is 13 amino acids. Germline CDR1 SGHRS, CDR2 YFSETQ. Deletions cut 0 bases from V and 0 bases from J, with 3 bases between. The CDR3 loop reads CASSLVVNTEAFF. The CDR3 DNA is TGCGCCAGCAGCTTGGTAGTGAACACTGAAGCTTTCTTT.

V is TRBV4-2 and J is TRBJ2-5; TRBD1 aligns across 8 bases. The CDR3 has 13 amino acids. V trimming: 2 bases; J trimming: 5 bases; junction bases outside the gene matches: 1. Germline loops: CDR1 LGHNA, CDR2 YNFKEQ. CDR3 nucleotide sequence: TGTGCCAGCAGCCAAAGACAGGGGGAGACCCAGTACTTC. Amino acid sequence: CASSQRQGETQYF.

V is TRBV19 and J is TRBJ1-6; 7 nucleotides line up with TRBD1. Germline lookup yields CDR1 LNHDA and CDR2 SQIVND (reference sequence). CDR3 length: 13 residues. The J segment lost 3 bases and the V segment lost 9 bases, leaving 2 bases of the junction unmatched. The CDR3 DNA reads TGTGCCAGCAGGGACAGCTATAATTCACCCCTCCACTTT. Translating it yields CASRDSYNSPLHF. Looking up the rest from reference TRBV19 and TRBJ1-6 gives the full variable domain: DGGITQSPKYLFRKEGQNVTLSCEQNLNHDAMYWYRQDPGQGLRLIYYSQIVNDFQKGDIAEGYSVSREKKESFPLTVTSAQKNPTAFYLCASRDSYNSPLHFGNGTRLTVT.

V and J are TRBV10-2 and TRBJ2-4, with D perhaps matching TRBD1 (6 bases). Germline V lookup: CDR1 WSHSY, CDR2 SAAADI. There are 15 residues in the CDR3. The V end lost 5 bases, the J end lost 1 base, and 12 bases lay between the germline ends. CDR3 DNA: TGCGCCAGCAGTCAGGGGAAGGCGGCCAAAAACATTCAGTACTTC. It encodes CASSQGKAAKNIQYF.

This clone was recorded once. The V gene is TRBV28, the J gene TRBJ1-4; 8 bases agree with TRBD1. Germline V gives CDR1 MDHEN, CDR2 SYDVKM. V dropped 6 bases and J dropped 7; count of bases not matched to a gene: 7. This CDR3 contains 14 residues. The CDR3, as DNA: TGTGCCAGCAGCCTAGGACAGGGCCGTGAAAAACTGTTTTTT. Protein: CASSLGQGREKLFF.

This clone appeared once. V and J are TRBV28 and TRBJ2-5; 11 bases fit TRBD1. The CDR3 runs 15 residues. The ends lost 4 bases at V and 5 bases at J; junction bases unmatched: 6. Germline CDR1 and CDR2: MDHEN and SYDVKM. In DNA, the CDR3 is TGTGCCAGCAGTTCCCGGGACAGGGGGGAGGAGACCCAGTACTTC. Residues: CASSSRDRGEETQYF. The full variable domain, with the rest looked up from reference TRBV28 and TRBJ2-5, is DVKVTQSSRYLVKRTGEKVFLECVQDMDHENMFWYRQDPGLGLRLIYFSYDVKMKEKGDIPEGYSVSREKKERFSLILESASTNQTSMYLCASSSRDRGEETQYFGPGTRLLVL.

The V call is TRBV19, the J call TRBJ1-5; TRBD1 agrees at 10 bases. The CDR3 has 16 residues. Germline V gene lookup returns CDR1 LNHDA and CDR2 SQIVND (reference sequence). Germline trimming cut 5 bases from V and 4 bases from J; bases unmatched to any gene: 8. The CDR3 region is CASSSPGQGSNQPQHF. The CDR3 DNA sequence: TGTGCCAGTAGTTCCCCGGGACAGGGGTCAAATCAGCCCCAGCATTTT.

The DNA for the CDR3 is TGTGCCAGCAGCTGGACAGGGGGAGGTGGGAATGAAAAACTGTTTTTT. This translates into CASSWTGGGGNEKLFF. The V and J genes are TRBV7-2 and TRBJ1-4, with 10 bases fitting TRBD1. CDR1 and CDR2 from the germline V gene are SGHTA and FQGNSA. V trimming: 4 bases; J trimming: 5 bases; junction bases outside the gene matches: 7. This CDR3 contains 16 residues.

V and J are TRBV18 and TRBJ1-1; a possible D gene is TRBD1 (6 bases). The germline CDR1 and CDR2 sequences are KGHSH and LQKENI. This CDR3 region has 14 residues. Trimming stripped 3 bases from V and 2 bases from J, with 10 bases between. The chain's CDR3 is CASSPQGTNTEAFF. CDR3 DNA sequence: TGTGCCAGCTCACCCCAGGGGACCAACACTGAAGCTTTCTTT.

This rearrangement joins TRBV5-1 to TRBJ2-5; TRBD1 agrees at 8 bases. The CDR3 extends over 14 amino acids. The J segment lost 2 bases and the V segment lost 2 bases, leaving 2 bases of the junction unmatched. The V gene's germline CDR1 is SGHRS and CDR2 YFSETQ. CDR3 DNA: TGCGCCAGCAGCTTAACAGGGGGGCAAGAGACCCAGTACTTC. This codes for CASSLTGGQETQYF.

By sample fraction, this clone is medium-sized. This chain links TRBV6-1 with TRBJ2-1; D perhaps matches TRBD2 (7 bases). The germline gives CDR1 MNHNS, CDR2 SASEGT. V was cut by 4 bases and J by 3 bases, with 16 bases left in between. The CDR3 contains 16 residues. CDR3 in DNA: TGTGCCAGCAGTGTTTTGGGGGGGGGCCACTACAATGAGCAGTTCTTC. It encodes CASSVLGGGHYNEQFF.

The chain has TRBV15 and TRBJ1-4; D is undetermined. The germline CDR1 and CDR2 sequences are LNHNV and YYDKDF (reference sequence). CDR3 length: 13 amino acids. Trimming shortened V by 5 bases and J by 8 bases, and 12 bases separated the two germline ends. The CDR3 sequence is CATSPPMREKLFF. The CDR3, as DNA: TGTGCCACCAGCCCACCTATGAGGGAAAAACTGTTTTTT. Full variable domain (outside the CDR3, taken from reference TRBV15 and TRBJ1-4): DAMVIQNPRYQVTQFGKPVTLSCSQTLNHNVMYWYQQKSSQAPKLLFHYYDKDFNNEADTPDNFQSRRPNTSFCFLDIRSPGLGDTAMYLCATSPPMREKLFFGSGTQLSVL.